Below are 22 T cell receptor beta chains sequenced from a single sample in a study of T cell responses to AZD1222 COVID-19 vaccine. Assay used: immunoSEQ multiplex PCR; TCRdb lists only in-frame clones, some missing. The profile covers 40,000 to 55,000 clones, with less than 95% appearing a single time and about 36% taken by the ten largest. The source material was peripheral blood, sampled 28 days after the second AZD1222 dose. The receptors were gathered from an adult who received the AZD1222 COVID-19 vaccine.

The chain carries TRBV6-2 or TRBV6-3 and TRBJ1-5; D gene uncertain. The CDR3 totals 16 residues. V was clipped by 0 bases and J by 6 bases, with 15 bases between them. Germline lookup yields CDR1 MNHEY and CDR2 SVGEGT. The DNA for the CDR3 is TGTGCCAGCAGTTACTCGGGTTGGTCCGGGTCTCAGCCCCAGCATTTT. Translating gives CASSYSGWSGSQPQHF.

The V and J genes are TRBV4-3 and TRBJ1-6; no reliable D call. Trimming stripped 0 bases from V and 7 bases from J, with 10 bases between. Germline V lookup: CDR1 LGHNA, CDR2 YSLEER. This CDR3 contains 15 residues. Here the CDR3 DNA reads TGCGCCAGCAGCCAAGAAAGTCGTTCAAATTCACCCCTCCACTTT. Its translation: CASSQESRSNSPLHF.

V is TRBV27 and J is TRBJ1-5; D unclear. CDR1 MNHEY and CDR2 SMNVEV come from the germline V gene (reference sequence). V gave up 5 bases and J gave up 6 bases, with 14 bases separating them. This CDR3 contains 14 residues. CDR3 residues: CASSQVGRGQPQHF. In nucleotides, the CDR3 is TGTGCCAGCAGTCAGGTCGGTCGAGGTCAGCCCCAGCATTTT.

This chain connects TRBV30 to TRBJ1-4, with D maybe TRBD1 (6 bases). Trimming cost V 1 base and J 4 bases, with 10 bases left between them. Germline assignment: CDR1 GTSNPN and CDR2 SVGIG (reference sequence). The CDR3 has 14 amino acids. The CDR3 is CAWSEGDVNEKLFF. The CDR3 nucleotides are TGTGCCTGGAGTGAGGGGGACGTTAATGAAAAACTGTTTTTT.

The chain is built from TRBV30 and TRBJ1-2, with no clear D. Trimming pared 4 bases from V and 7 bases from J, leaving 10 bases between. Germline V gives CDR1 GTSNPN, CDR2 SVGIG (reference sequence). This CDR3 comprises 11 residues. CDR3 nucleotides: TGTGCCTGGACCTCGCTGGGTGGCTACACCTTC. Translating it yields CAWTSLGGYTF.

The rearrangement links TRBV7-2 to TRBJ1-3; 12 nucleotides align to TRBD1. CDR1 and CDR2 (germline): SGHTA, FQGNSA. After removal of 3 bases from V and 4 bases from J, the junction contained 1 base not matched to a gene. The CDR3 contains 15 residues. CDR3: CASSLGTGGGNTIYF. CDR3 DNA: TGTGCCAGCAGCTTGGGGACAGGGGGCGGAAACACCATATATTTT.

This chain links TRBV4-3 with TRBJ1-6; 11 bases align to TRBD1. Losses at the gene ends were 0 bases for V and 0 bases for J; bases not matched to a gene: 1. The CDR3 spans 18 residues. Germline-derived CDR1 and CDR2 are LGHNA and YSLEER. CDR3: CASSQEGTGGSYNSPLHF. The CDR3 DNA follows: TGCGCCAGCAGCCAAGAGGGGACAGGGGGCTCCTATAATTCACCCCTCCACTTT.

This clone was counted only a few times. The CDR3 coding sequence is TGCAGCGTTGAAGAAGGCTATGGCTACACCTTC. The encoded protein is CSVEEGYGYTF. The J gene is TRBJ1-2, the V gene TRBV29-1, with D hard to call. In germline, CDR1 is SQVTM, CDR2 ANQGSEA. V shed 0 bases and J shed 4 bases, with 3 bases lying between them. This CDR3 spans 11 amino acids.

The rearrangement joins TRBV2 to TRBJ2-5, with a weak D call TRBD2 (5 bases). Looked up from germline, CDR1 is SNHLY and CDR2 is FYNNEI. V lost 7 bases to trimming and J lost 4 bases, with 19 bases between them. The CDR3 covers 15 residues. The CDR3 region is CASTRPVSEGETQYF. The CDR3 nucleotides are TGTGCCAGCACTCGCCCCGTTTCTGAGGGAGAGACCCAGTACTTC.

The genes are TRBV2 and TRBJ2-2; 7 bases agree with TRBD2. This CDR3 is built from 13 residues. Germline V gene data show CDR1 as SNHLY and CDR2 as FYNNEI. The J segment lost 6 bases and the V segment lost 5 bases, leaving 3 bases of the junction unmatched. The CDR3, as DNA: TGTGCCAGCAGTACTGGACTAGCCGGGGAGCTGTTTTTT. Protein product: CASSTGLAGELFF.

The chain recombines TRBV6-5 with TRBJ1-1; no reliable D call. Germline assignment: CDR1 MNHEY and CDR2 SVGAGI. This CDR3 spans 13 amino acids. Trimming left V 4 bases short and J 7 bases short, with 13 bases between. As DNA, the CDR3 is TGTGCCAGCAGTTCAAGGGTGGGGATTGAAGCTTTCTTT. Protein sequence: CASSSRVGIEAFF.

This clone has just one count. CDR3 loop: CASSEGAGNTIYF. The CDR3 bases are TGTGCCAGTAGTGAAGGGGCTGGAAACACCATATATTTT. The J gene is TRBJ1-3, the V gene TRBV19; D is perhaps TRBD1 (5 bases). The CDR3 is 13 amino acids. The germline gives CDR1 LNHDA, CDR2 SQIVND (reference sequence). The V end was cut by 5 bases, the J end by 2 bases, with 7 bases between.

This chain joins TRBV5-4 and TRBJ2-5; 9 positions agree with TRBD1. CDR3 length: 16 amino acids. V lost 3 bases and J lost 5; bases outside the gene matches: 11. CDR1 is SGHNT, CDR2 YYREEE, per germline (reference sequence). CDR3 sequence (DNA): TGTGCCAGCAGCTCCCCTACAGGGGGCGCGGGGGAGACCCAGTACTTC. Translation gives CASSSPTGGAGETQYF.

This clone has more than one count but fewer than ten. The chain couples TRBV27 to TRBJ1-2; D gene uncertain. Between the trimmed V and J ends, which lost 6 bases and 5 bases, there was a span of 16 bases. Germline CDR1 reads MNHEY; CDR2 reads SMNVEV (reference sequence). The CDR3 covers 14 residues. CDR3 loop: CASRPTMATYGYTF. Here the CDR3 DNA reads TGTGCCAGCAGGCCTACAATGGCGACATATGGCTACACCTTC.

This clone was detected a few times. The chain links TRBV28 to TRBJ1-1; D is undetermined. The germline V and J ends were trimmed by 7 bases and 1 base, with 10 bases remaining between them. The CDR3 extends over 13 amino acids. Germline-derived CDR1 and CDR2 are MDHEN and SYDVKM. The DNA of the CDR3 is TGTGCCAGCAATCCTCCGGGGAACACTGAAGCTTTCTTT. Amino acid sequence: CASNPPGNTEAFF.

The CDR3 DNA reads as TGTGCCAGCAGTTTAGCCAGCGGGCCGGAAAAACTGTTTTTT. Translation: CASSLASGPEKLFF. V is TRBV28 and J is TRBJ1-4; D remains ambiguous. V dropped 2 bases and J dropped 8 bases, with 12 bases sitting between them. The CDR3 runs 14 residues. Germline V gene data show CDR1 as MDHEN and CDR2 as SYDVKM.

The rearrangement links TRBV19 to TRBJ1-6; D unclear. Trimming took 4 bases from V and 7 from J, leaving 11 bases between them. This CDR3 comprises 14 residues. Germline V gives CDR1 LNHDA, CDR2 SQIVND (reference sequence). DNA of the CDR3: TGTGCCAGTAGTAGAGATAAGTCAAATTCACCCCTCCACTTT. As protein: CASSRDKSNSPLHF.

The gene calls are TRBV7-9 and TRBJ1-6, with 7 nucleotides matching TRBD1. The CDR3 is 14 amino acids. CDR1 and CDR2 from the germline V gene are SEHNR and FQNEAQ (reference sequence). V lost 4 bases to trimming and J lost 8 bases; unmatched junction nucleotides: 5. The CDR3 DNA is TGTGCCAGCAGCTCGACAGGGTGGGATTCACCCCTCCACTTT. Protein: CASSSTGWDSPLHF. The entire variable domain, with the rest obtained from reference TRBV7-9 and TRBJ1-6, is as follows: DTGVSQNPRHKITKRGQNVTFRCDPISEHNRLYWYRQTLGQGPEFLTYFQNEAQLEKSRLLSDRFSAERPKGSFSTLEIQRTEQGDSAMYLCASSSTGWDSPLHFGNGTRLTVT.

This chain joins TRBV7-9 and TRBJ1-6, with D unclear. Germline V CDR1 and CDR2: SEHNR, FQNEAQ (reference sequence). The CDR3 covers 14 residues. V was clipped by 4 bases and J by 7 bases, with 11 bases between them. Here the CDR3 reads CASSSMGGNSPLHF. Here the CDR3 DNA reads TGTGCCAGCAGCTCCATGGGAGGGAATTCACCCCTCCACTTT.

V and J are TRBV9 and TRBJ2-3; 9 bases fit TRBD2. With 4 bases clipped from V and 0 bases from J, the junction kept 6 bases outside the gene matches. Germline CDR1 is SGDLS and CDR2 is YYNGEE. The CDR3 has 16 amino acids. This chain's CDR3 is CASSKGTSLSTDTQYF. CDR3 DNA sequence: TGTGCCAGCAGCAAGGGGACTAGCCTTAGCACAGATACGCAGTATTTT.

CDR3 sequence reads: CASSEWTGGVYEQYF. The CDR3 DNA sequence: TGTGCCAGCAGTGAATGGACAGGGGGTGTATACGAGCAGTACTTC. The J gene is TRBJ2-7, the V gene TRBV25-1; 10 bases map to TRBD1. Germline assignment: CDR1 MGHDK and CDR2 SYGVNS. The CDR3 sequence is 15 residues long. Trimming removed 1 base from V and 4 bases from J; junction bases left unmatched: 4.

This chain joins TRBV24-1 and TRBJ2-7; 7 bases fit TRBD1. The junction had 0 bases not matched to a gene; V was cut back by 10 bases and J by 4 bases. Germline V gives CDR1 KGHDR, CDR2 SFDVKD. This CDR3 contains 10 residues. The CDR3 protein is CATDRYEQYF. The CDR3 DNA sequence: TGTGCCACGGACAGGTACGAGCAGTACTTC.